What follows are 27 T cell receptor beta chains derived from one specimen sequenced in a study of shared clonotypes between healthy human individuals. Naive CD8 cells lacked CD45RO, underwent positive selection for CCR7 and left out terminally differentiated effector memory CD45RA+ cells. Clones were sequenced by immunoSEQ multiplex PCR, and TCRdb holds only the in-frame ones, with some missing. The table has 2 million to 2.5 million clones, about 95% seen once. Material: naive CD8+ T cells sorted from blood. Source of these receptors: a man between 18 and 29 years old in good health.

J is TRBJ1-4 and V is TRBV2; the D is unclear. V gave up 3 bases and J gave up 7 bases, with 18 bases separating them. The CDR3 is made up of 16 amino acids. Germline CDR1 and CDR2: SNHLY and FYNNEI. In DNA, the CDR3 is TGTGCCAGCAGTGAGAAGTCGGAGGGCGAATCTGAAAAACTGTTTTTT. Encoded protein: CASSEKSEGESEKLFF.

The chain employs TRBV23-1 and TRBJ1-2, with unresolved D. TRBV23-1 carries the ORF label, with uncertain function. This CDR3 spans 11 amino acids. Trimming removed 7 bases at V and 8 bases at J, with 11 bases between. The CDR3 region has the DNA TGCGCCAGCAACCTATCAGACGGCTACACCTTC. Protein: CASNLSDGYTF.

The gene calls are TRBV27 and TRBJ2-1, with D tentatively TRBD2 (5 bases). Germline CDR1 and CDR2: MNHEY and SMNVEV (reference sequence). The V gene lost 7 bases and the J gene lost 8 bases, with 18 bases spanning the gap. The CDR3 has 14 residues. CDR3 DNA sequence: TGTGCCAGCACCAGCGGACCTCAACACGATGAGCAGTTCTTC. Residues: CASTSGPQHDEQFF.

The J gene is TRBJ1-4, the V gene TRBV6-1, with D unclear. The V gene's germline CDR1 is MNHNS and CDR2 SASEGT. This CDR3 spans 16 amino acids. V lost 0 bases to trimming and J lost 7 bases, with 15 bases between them. Written as DNA, the CDR3 is TGTGCCAGCAGTGAAGCGCTCGGGGTTACTGTTGAAAAACTGTTTTTT. Translated, it gives CASSEALGVTVEKLFF.

The V and J genes are TRBV4-1 and TRBJ2-1, with D possibly TRBD1 on 6 matching bases. The CDR3 totals 16 residues. Trimming removed 0 bases at V and 7 bases at J, with 16 bases between. CDR1 is MGHRA, CDR2 YSYEKL, per germline. The CDR3 DNA reads TGCGCCAGCAGCCAAGACATTATCACAGGGTTAAATGAGCAGTTCTTC. Protein sequence: CASSQDIITGLNEQFF.

CDR3 nucleotide sequence: TGTGCCAGCAGCCAAACAGGGTACGTCTACGAGCAGTACTTC. The encoded protein is CASSQTGYVYEQYF. V usage is TRBV7-9 and J usage is TRBJ2-7; possible D gene TRBD1, 6 bases. Trimming left V 5 bases short and J 3 bases short, with 14 bases between. The CDR3 totals 14 residues. Germline V lookup: CDR1 SEHNR, CDR2 FQNEAQ (reference sequence).

The chain has TRBV7-8 and TRBJ1-2; perhaps TRBD1 as D (5 bases). Trimming took off 9 bases at V and 4 bases at J, with 18 bases between the two ends. The CDR3 consists of 14 residues. Germline V gene data show CDR1 as SGHVS and CDR2 as FQNEAQ. This CDR3 is CASTPGAGPYGYTF. DNA for the CDR3: TGTGCCAGTACCCCTGGGGCAGGACCCTATGGCTACACCTTC.

The rearrangement uses TRBV30 and TRBJ2-2; tentatively, D is TRBD2 (5 bases). V shed 2 bases and J shed 6 bases, with 16 bases lying between them. Germline V gene lookup returns CDR1 GTSNPN and CDR2 SVGIG (reference sequence). This CDR3 spans 15 amino acids. The CDR3 loop is CAWSSPPRGAGELFF. The CDR3 bases are TGTGCCTGGAGTTCTCCCCCCCGGGGAGCCGGGGAGCTGTTTTTT.

The chain combines TRBV4-3 with TRBJ2-7; D may be TRBD2 (6 bases). CDR1 is LGHNA and CDR2 is YSLEER in the germline V gene. The CDR3 has 18 amino acids. V lost 1 base, J lost 4 bases, and 23 bases lay in between. The CDR3 sequence is CASSQAPFGGEGTYEQYF. In nucleotides, the CDR3 is TGCGCCAGCAGCCAAGCACCTTTCGGCGGGGAAGGGACTTACGAGCAGTACTTC.

The gene calls are TRBV11-2 and TRBJ2-2, with D maybe TRBD1 (5 bases). The CDR3 consists of 18 residues. CDR1 and CDR2 from the germline V gene are SGHAT and FQNNGV. Deletions cut 8 bases from V and 0 bases from J, with 22 bases between. CDR3 nucleotide sequence: TGTGCCAGCGGCACCACTGGGGCACTGATTGCGAACACCGGGGAGCTGTTTTTT. It translates to CASGTTGALIANTGELFF.

This chain uses TRBV5-6 with TRBJ2-7, with D hard to call. Germline V gene data show CDR1 as SGHDT and CDR2 as YYEEEE. CDR3 length: 14 amino acids. Trimming removed 6 bases from V and 0 bases from J, with 13 bases in between. The CDR3 DNA sequence: TGTGCCAGCATTAAGGACGGAAGCTCCTACGAGCAGTACTTC. Protein sequence: CASIKDGSSYEQYF.

The chain uses TRBV10-3 and TRBJ2-5; TRBD2 matches at 8 bases. V shed 3 bases, J shed 4 bases, and the junction held 13 bases outside the gene matches. The CDR3 has 17 residues. Looked up from germline, CDR1 is ENHRY and CDR2 is SYGVKD. The CDR3 spells CAISDRAGGLGPETQYF. The CDR3, as DNA: TGTGCCATCAGTGATCGGGCGGGAGGTCTCGGGCCAGAGACCCAGTACTTC.

The DNA for the CDR3 is TGTGCCATCAGTTCCTCCGGGACAGGGGGCCACGAGCAGTACTTC. Amino acids: CAISSSGTGGHEQYF. This chain uses TRBV10-3 with TRBJ2-7; TRBD1 matches 12 bases. The CDR3 has 15 residues. Per the germline V gene, CDR1 is ENHRY and CDR2 is SYGVKD. Losses at the gene ends were 5 bases for V and 5 bases for J; bases not matched to a gene: 7.

The chain uses TRBV5-4 and TRBJ2-7; 7 nucleotides agree with TRBD1. Germline-derived CDR1 and CDR2 are SGHNT and YYREEE (reference sequence). With V trimmed by 1 base and J by 4 bases, 5 bases remained unmatched. The CDR3 runs to 14 residues. CDR3 bases: TGTGCCAGCAGCTTGACAGGGGCGGGTTACGAGCAGTACTTC. Its translation is CASSLTGAGYEQYF. The complete variable domain, with remaining parts taken from reference TRBV5-4 and TRBJ2-7, reads ETGVTQSPTHLIKTRGQQVTLRCSSQSGHNTVSWYQQALGQGPQFIFQYYREEENGRGNFPPRFSGLQFPNYSSELNVNALELDDSALYLCASSLTGAGYEQYFGPGTRLTVT.

CDR3 sequence (DNA): TGTGCCAGCAGCTTAGCCCCTCCGGGACTAGTCCTTCAAGAGACCCAGTACTTC. Translation: CASSLAPPGLVLQETQYF. The V gene is TRBV7-9, the J gene TRBJ2-5, with 8 nucleotides matching TRBD2. The CDR3 consists of 18 residues. CDR1 is SEHNR, CDR2 FQNEAQ, per germline (reference sequence). Trimming removed 0 bases from V and 2 bases from J; junction bases left unmatched: 11.

The J gene is TRBJ2-5, the V gene TRBV27; TRBD2 aligns across 8 bases. Germline lookup yields CDR1 MNHEY and CDR2 SMNVEV (reference sequence). The CDR3 totals 15 residues. V lost 6 bases and J lost 5; bases outside the gene matches: 11. CDR3 sequence reads: CASSTLAGGGETQYF. Here the CDR3 DNA reads TGTGCCAGCAGCACCCTGGCGGGGGGTGGGGAGACCCAGTACTTC.

This chain uses TRBV28 with TRBJ2-7; the D gene is possibly TRBD2 (5 bases). Trimming shortened V by 3 bases and J by 1 base, and 7 bases separated the two germline ends. CDR1 is MDHEN, CDR2 SYDVKM, per germline. CDR3 length equals 13 residues. Here the CDR3 DNA reads TGTGCCAGCAGTTTTGGGGAGTCCTACGAGCAGTACTTC. Translation: CASSFGESYEQYF.

The CDR3 spells CASSHQIKDRGLRTEAFF. CDR3 sequence (DNA): TGCGCCAGCAGCCATCAGATTAAAGACAGGGGGCTACGCACTGAAGCTTTCTTT. The rearrangement uses TRBV4-1 and TRBJ1-1; TRBD1 aligns across 10 bases. The CDR3 is 18 residues long. CDR1 and CDR2 (germline): MGHRA, YSYEKL. J was trimmed by 4 bases and V by 3 bases; bases with no gene match: 14.

This rearrangement joins TRBV11-2 to TRBJ2-3, with 9 nucleotides matching TRBD1. The CDR3 is made up of 15 amino acids. Germline CDR1 and CDR2: SGHAT and FQNNGV. Unmatched junction bases numbered 4, after V lost 5 bases and J lost 1 base. The CDR3 nucleotides read TGTGCCAGCAGCCCCAGACAGGGGGGCACAGATACGCAGTATTTT. Translation: CASSPRQGGTDTQYF.

The chain uses TRBV7-9 and TRBJ2-2; possibly TRBD2 for D (7 bases). This CDR3 has 16 amino acids. Germline lookup yields CDR1 SEHNR and CDR2 FQNEAQ (reference sequence). The V and J ends lost 5 bases and 5 bases respectively, with 18 bases between them. The CDR3 region is CASSAGLQGITGELFF. The CDR3 region has the DNA TGTGCCAGCAGCGCGGGACTACAGGGTATTACCGGGGAGCTGTTTTTT.

The rearrangement joins TRBV7-2 to TRBJ2-7; D not certain. The CDR3 extends over 14 amino acids. V was shortened by 4 bases and J by 6 bases, with 16 bases between the two germline ends. Germline CDR1 reads SGHTA; CDR2 reads FQGNSA. The DNA of the CDR3 is TGTGCCAGCAGCTGGTCGAGAGTTCTGGTCGAGCAGTACTTC. Translated: CASSWSRVLVEQYF.

The count of this clone is one. The chain links TRBV12-5 to TRBJ1-1, with D uncertain. Germline CDR1 and CDR2: LGHNT and FRNRAP. Trimming stripped 2 bases from V and 1 base from J, with 11 bases between. The CDR3 spans 15 residues. The CDR3 bases are TGTGCTAGTGGTTTGCAAACCGGGTCGAACACTGAAGCTTTCTTT. Amino acid sequence: CASGLQTGSNTEAFF.

The rearrangement joins TRBV29-1 to TRBJ2-3; D call uncertain. The CDR3 is 13 amino acids. The V and J ends lost 6 bases and 5 bases respectively, with 15 bases between them. Germline assignment: CDR1 SQVTM and CDR2 ANQGSEA. CDR3 sequence reads: CSVSGRWQDTQYF. CDR3 DNA: TGCAGCGTCAGTGGACGTTGGCAAGATACGCAGTATTTT.

This chain connects TRBV10-3 to TRBJ2-7; D possibly corresponds to TRBD2 (6 bases). V was clipped by 3 bases and J by 4 bases, with 13 bases between them. This CDR3 has 14 amino acids. Per the germline V gene, CDR1 is ENHRY and CDR2 is SYGVKD. The CDR3 sequence is CAISETGVVYEQYF. The CDR3, as DNA: TGTGCCATCAGTGAAACGGGAGTAGTGTACGAGCAGTACTTC.

This chain uses TRBV6-5 with TRBJ1-5; tentatively, D is TRBD1 (5 bases). V shed 5 bases and J shed 2 bases, with 13 bases lying between them. There are 15 residues in the CDR3. Germline V lookup: CDR1 MNHEY, CDR2 SVGAGI. DNA of the CDR3: TGTGCCAGCAGTGGGGACGGTTTGGGCAATCAGCCCCAGCATTTT. The encoded protein is CASSGDGLGNQPQHF.

The chain carries TRBV11-2 and TRBJ1-4; 7 positions match TRBD1. This CDR3 is 17 amino acids long. With V trimmed by 5 bases and J by 0 bases, 9 bases remained unmatched. Germline assignment: CDR1 SGHAT and CDR2 FQNNGV. The CDR3 nucleotides are TGTGCCAGCAGCCCACGGGACAGCTATTCAACTAATGAAAAACTGTTTTTT. Translation gives CASSPRDSYSTNEKLFF.

V and J are TRBV7-2 and TRBJ2-7; tentative D call: TRBD2 (5 bases). V was pared by 3 bases and J by 7 bases, with 16 bases between. This CDR3 region has 14 residues. Germline V lookup: CDR1 SGHTA, CDR2 FQGNSA. CDR3 bases: TGTGCCAGCAGCTTCGTCGCTAGCACTACGGAGCAGTACTTC. This encodes CASSFVASTTEQYF.